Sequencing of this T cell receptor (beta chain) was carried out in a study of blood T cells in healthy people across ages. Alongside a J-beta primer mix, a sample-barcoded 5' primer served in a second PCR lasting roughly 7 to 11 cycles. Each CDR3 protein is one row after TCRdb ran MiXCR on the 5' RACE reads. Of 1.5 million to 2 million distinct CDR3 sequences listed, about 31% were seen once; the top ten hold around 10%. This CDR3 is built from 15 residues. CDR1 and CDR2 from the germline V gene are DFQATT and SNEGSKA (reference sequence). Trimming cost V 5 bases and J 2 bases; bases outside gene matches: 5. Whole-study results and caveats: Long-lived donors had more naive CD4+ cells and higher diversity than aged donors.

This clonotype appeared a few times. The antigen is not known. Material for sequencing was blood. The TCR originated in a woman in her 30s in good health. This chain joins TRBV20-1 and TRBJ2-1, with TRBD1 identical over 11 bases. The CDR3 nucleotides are TGCAGTGCTTCGGGACAGGGGGACCCCTACAATGAGCAGTTCTTC. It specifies CSASGQGDPYNEQFF.